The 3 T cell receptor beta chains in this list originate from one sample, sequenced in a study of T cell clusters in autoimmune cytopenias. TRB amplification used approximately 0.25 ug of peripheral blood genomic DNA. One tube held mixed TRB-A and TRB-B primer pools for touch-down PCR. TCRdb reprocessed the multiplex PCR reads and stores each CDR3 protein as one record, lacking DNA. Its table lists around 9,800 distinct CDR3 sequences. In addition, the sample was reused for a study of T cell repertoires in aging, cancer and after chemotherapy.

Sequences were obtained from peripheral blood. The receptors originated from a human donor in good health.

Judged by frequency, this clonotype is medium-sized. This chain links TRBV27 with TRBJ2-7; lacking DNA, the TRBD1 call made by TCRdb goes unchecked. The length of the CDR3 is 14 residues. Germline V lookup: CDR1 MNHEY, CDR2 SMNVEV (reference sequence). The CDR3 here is CASSYTGARYEQYF.

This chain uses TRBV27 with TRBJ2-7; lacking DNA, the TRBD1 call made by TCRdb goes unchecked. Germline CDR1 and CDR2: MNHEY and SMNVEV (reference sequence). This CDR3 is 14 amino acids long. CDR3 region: CASSLVQGWGEQYF.

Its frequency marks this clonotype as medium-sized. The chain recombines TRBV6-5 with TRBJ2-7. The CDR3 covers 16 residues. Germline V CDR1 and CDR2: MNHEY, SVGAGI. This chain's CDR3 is CASSFWTDSGVYEQYF.